Detailed here is one TCR beta chain. Its antigen remains unidentified. The table came from immunoSEQ multiplex PCR; TCRdb's copy has only in-frame clones and leaves some out. The sample shows about 25,000 clones, about 86% of them seen only once. The CDR3 is 13 amino acids. V gave up 0 bases and J gave up 11 bases, with 11 bases separating them. Germline-derived CDR1 and CDR2 are MDHEN and SYDVKM. This record belongs to a study of OX40 agonist ivuxolimab in advanced cancers. The study, taken as a whole, reports: Clonal expansion was seen in CD4+ and CD8+ blood T cells by week 6 at 0.1 to 3.0 mg/kg. Low normalized clonal expansion also occurred in some nonresponding patients.

Sequencing used CD4+ or CD8+ T cells sorted from blood, obtained in a trial of the OX40 agonist ivuxolimab. The TCR comes from an adult with an advanced solid tumor such as melanoma, head and neck, liver or kidney cancer. The gene calls are TRBV28 and TRBJ1-5, with D unresolved. The CDR3 bases are TGTGCCAGCAGTTTATGGACCCCCCCTTCCCAGCATTTT. Encoded protein: CASSLWTPPSQHF.